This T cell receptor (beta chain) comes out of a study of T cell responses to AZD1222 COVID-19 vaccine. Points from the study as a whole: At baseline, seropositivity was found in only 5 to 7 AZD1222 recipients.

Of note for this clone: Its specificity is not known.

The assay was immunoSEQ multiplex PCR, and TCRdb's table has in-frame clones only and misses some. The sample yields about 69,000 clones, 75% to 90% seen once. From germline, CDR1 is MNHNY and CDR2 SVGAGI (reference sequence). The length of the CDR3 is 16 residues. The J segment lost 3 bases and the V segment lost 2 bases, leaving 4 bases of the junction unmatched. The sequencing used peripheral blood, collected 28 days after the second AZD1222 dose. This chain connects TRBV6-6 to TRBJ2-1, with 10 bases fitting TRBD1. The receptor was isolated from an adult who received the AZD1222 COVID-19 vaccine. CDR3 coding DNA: TGTGCCAGCAGTTACGGGGGACAGGGGCGCTACAATGAGCAGTTCTTC. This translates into CASSYGGQGRYNEQFF.